Detailed here is one TCR beta chain. No antigen is known for it. V lost 7 bases to trimming and J lost 1 base; unmatched junction nucleotides: 2. Per germline, CDR1 LGHDT and CDR2 YNNKEL (reference sequence). The CDR3 loop spans 13 amino acids. Sequenced by immunoSEQ multiplex PCR; TCRdb stores in-frame clones only, minus some. The table records around 900 clones, 39% of them present only once. This sample was taken from a study of tissue T cells after allogeneic stem cell transplantation. Overall study findings and caveats: This small cohort was clinically heterogeneous, and sampling depth was a limitation.

This TCR came from a female patient between 40 and 75 years old with steroid-refractory graft-versus-host disease after an allogeneic stem cell transplant. The graft donor may be the source of some T cells. Sample: transverse colon tissue, taken at autopsy. The V gene is TRBV3-1 (or the pseudogene TRBV3-2), the J gene TRBJ2-7; 9 positions agree with TRBD2. The CDR3 DNA follows: TGTGCCAGCAACCTAGCGGGGTCCTACGAGCAGTACTTC. This codes for CASNLAGSYEQYF.